In its sample, the clone carrying this T cell receptor (beta chain) was seen many times. This sample was taken from a study of CD8+CD57+ T cells in acquired aplastic anemia. Looked up from germline, CDR1 is WNHNN and CDR2 is SYGVQD (reference sequence). This CDR3 is built from 13 residues. With 0 bases removed from V and 5 bases from J, the gap between germline ends came to 7 bases. Profiling that covered TCR beta VDJ and CDR3 relied on genomic DNA as its template. TCRdb reprocessed the reads with MiXCR, giving one entry per CDR3 protein. The sample holds 150,000 to 200,000 distinct CDR3 sequences; approximately 46% are singletons and the top ten take approximately 2.9%.

The sequence came from a human donor in good health. V is TRBV10-1 and J is TRBJ1-1; D is possibly TRBD1 (5 bases). Input material: sorted CD4+, CD8+, or CD8+CD57+ T cells (not recorded which) from PBMCs. CDR3 DNA: TGCGCCAGCAGTGAGTCTCGGGGGACTGAAGCTTTCTTT. Amino acid sequence: CASSESRGTEAFF.